A selection of T cell receptor beta chains follows, all from one sample in a study of control samples from healthy donors and cancer patients. TCRdb's table, derived via immunoSEQ multiplex PCR, lists solely in-frame clones and lacks some. The sample holds approximately 170,000 clones, around 94% seen once. Sequencing was carried out using blood. These receptor sequences come from a man aged 25-45 years in good health. Each CDR3 is given with its conserved first and last residue.

J gene: TRBJ2-3; V gene: TRBV10-3; CDR3 protein: CAISGYGTSDTDTQYF
J gene: TRBJ2-2; V gene: TRBV9; CDR3 protein: CASSVNTGELFF
J gene: TRBJ2-7; V gene: TRBV5-1; CDR3 protein: CASKDTVYYEQYF
J gene: TRBJ2-2; V gene: TRBV15; CDR3 protein: CATSRDQRYAASNTGELFF
J gene: TRBJ2-5; V gene: TRBV19; CDR3 protein: CASPVGETQYF
J gene: TRBJ2-3; V gene: TRBV5-1; CDR3 protein: CASSGSGGGSTDTQYF
J gene: TRBJ1-1; V gene: TRBV11-2; CDR3 protein: CASSLEGFGREAFF
J gene: TRBJ1-6; V gene: TRBV3-1/TRBV3-2; CDR3 protein: CASSQAPGYNSPLHF
J gene: TRBJ1-3; V gene: TRBV19; CDR3 protein: CASSRESSSGNTIYF
J gene: TRBJ1-1; V gene: TRBV27; CDR3 protein: CARAGPFEAFF
J gene: TRBJ2-7; V gene: TRBV5-1; CDR3 protein: CASSLASSGGFYEQYF
J gene: TRBJ1-5; V gene: TRBV9; CDR3 protein: CASSPGTGSNQPQHF
J gene: TRBJ1-1; V gene: TRBV7-2; CDR3 protein: CASSLFNAPGAEAFF
J gene: TRBJ2-3; V gene: TRBV6-5; CDR3 protein: CASSYSKGRGDTQYF
J gene: TRBJ1-2; V gene: TRBV29-1; CDR3 protein: CSVHNWDGGYTF
J gene: TRBJ2-5; V gene: TRBV6-2/TRBV6-3; CDR3 protein: CASSYSQGHKETQYF
J gene: TRBJ1-2; V gene: TRBV30; CDR3 protein: CAGYDRMYGYTF
J gene: TRBJ2-2; V gene: TRBV18; CDR3 protein: CASSPGQVNTGELFF
J gene: TRBJ2-1; V gene: TRBV2; CDR3 protein: CASSRTSGNYNEQFF
J gene: TRBJ1-5; V gene: TRBV6-5; CDR3 protein: CASSPGTGIIQPQHF
J gene: TRBJ1-5; V gene: TRBV19; CDR3 protein: CASSTRHPGSSGAQHF
J gene: TRBJ1-2; V gene: TRBV19; CDR3 protein: CASSIGAARGRYTF
J gene: TRBJ2-3; V gene: TRBV6-2/TRBV6-3; CDR3 protein: CASSFGSGRLEDTQYF